The following is a T cell receptor beta chain sequence with its context. The target antigen is unknown. The donors were part of the validation cohort of roughly 110 subjects. That cohort was separate from the first cohort, which comprised 666 subjects. The data were produced by immunoSEQ multiplex PCR, yet TCRdb's version contains in-frame clones alone and is incomplete. The data hold 60,000 to 80,000 clones, with roughly 80% observed a single time. This record belongs to a study of cytomegalovirus exposure and HLA in healthy donors. From germline, CDR1 is KGHSH and CDR2 LQKENI. Trimming took 3 bases from V and 9 from J; bases not matched to a gene: 8. The CDR3 sequence is 14 residues long. General study findings and limits: Researchers reported that a few CMV-associated chains were confirmed in vitro as CMV antigen-specific.

The sequenced sample consisted of PBMCs. The receptor was isolated from a man aged 30-40 years in good health and CMV-seronegative. The gene calls are TRBV18 and TRBJ2-1, with 7 bases aligning to TRBD2. CDR3 nucleotides: TGTGCCAGCTCACCGTCGGAGACTAGCAGTGAGCAGTTCTTC. As protein: CASSPSETSSEQFF.